Following are 10 T cell receptor beta chains from one sample sequenced in a study of shared clonotypes between healthy human individuals. The table came from immunoSEQ multiplex PCR; TCRdb's copy has only in-frame clones and leaves some out. The table records about 1,900,000 clones, around 96% of them present only once. Naivety among CD8 cells was defined by CD45RO negativity and positive CCR7 selection, thereby excluding terminally differentiated effector memory CD45RA+ cells. The sequenced sample consisted of naive CD8+ T cells sorted from blood. These receptors were obtained from a man aged 18 to 29 in good health.

The chain uses TRBV19 and TRBJ1-1; D perhaps matches TRBD1 (5 bases). The CDR3 is made up of 13 amino acids. From germline, CDR1 is LNHDA and CDR2 SQIVND (reference sequence). Between the trimmed V and J ends, which lost 5 bases and 2 bases, there was a span of 9 bases. The CDR3 here is CASSSTENTEAFF. For the CDR3, the DNA is TGTGCCAGTAGTTCGACAGAAAACACTGAAGCTTTCTTT.

The chain is built from TRBV6-1 and TRBJ2-7; TRBD1 might be the D (5 bases). Trimming removed 1 base at V and 1 base at J, with 14 bases between. In germline, CDR1 is MNHNS, CDR2 SASEGT. The CDR3 has 16 residues. CDR3 sequence: CASSEEGPGQSYEQYF. DNA for the CDR3: TGTGCCAGCAGTGAAGAGGGCCCAGGGCAGTCCTACGAGCAGTACTTC.

This clone came up once. This CDR3 reads CASSSSAYSGGDQYNEQFF. The CDR3 DNA sequence: TGTGCCAGCAGCTCATCGGCTTATAGCGGGGGGGACCAATACAATGAGCAGTTCTTC. The gene calls are TRBV7-6 and TRBJ2-1; 11 nucleotides line up with TRBD2. The CDR3 spans 19 residues. With V trimmed by 4 bases and J by 4 bases, 15 bases remained unmatched. Germline CDR1 reads SGHVS; CDR2 reads FNYEAQ.

This chain joins TRBV28 and TRBJ2-7, with unresolved D. This CDR3 spans 14 amino acids. Germline V gene data show CDR1 as MDHEN and CDR2 as SYDVKM. V was shortened by 3 bases and J by 0 bases, with 9 bases between the two germline ends. Written as DNA, the CDR3 is TGTGCCAGCAGTTTGGACGGCCCCTCCTACGAGCAGTACTTC. Translation gives CASSLDGPSYEQYF.

This chain uses TRBV4-1 with TRBJ1-6; 10 bases match TRBD1. The V gene end was trimmed by 1 base and the J gene end by 10 bases; junction bases not matched to a gene: 7. Germline CDR1 is MGHRA and CDR2 is YSYEKL. This CDR3 has 16 residues. The CDR3 DNA sequence: TGCGCCAGCAGCCAAGTTGGGACAGGGGATAGATCACCCCTCCACTTT. It specifies CASSQVGTGDRSPLHF.

V and J are TRBV13 and TRBJ2-7; 13 positions match TRBD2. CDR1 is PRHDT, CDR2 FYEKMQ, per germline (reference sequence). CDR3 size: 16 residues. V lost 5 bases, J lost 6 bases, and 10 bases stayed unmatched. The DNA of the CDR3 is TGTGCCAGCAGCCTCCCGGGACTAGCGGGAATAACCGAGCAGTACTTC. This gives the protein CASSLPGLAGITEQYF.

The gene calls are TRBV5-4 and TRBJ2-7, with D possibly TRBD2 on 6 matching bases. This CDR3 is 14 amino acids long. V was trimmed by 2 bases and J by 2 bases, leaving 11 bases between them. The germline CDR1 and CDR2 sequences are SGHNT and YYREEE (reference sequence). The CDR3 DNA sequence: TGTGCCAGCAGCTTTGGCGGGATCACCTACGAGCAGTACTTC. Translated: CASSFGGITYEQYF.

V gene TRBV13 combines with J gene TRBJ1-1; D unclear. Per germline, CDR1 PRHDT and CDR2 FYEKMQ (reference sequence). V was trimmed by 1 base and J by 3 bases, leaving 9 bases between them. The CDR3 sequence is 14 residues long. The CDR3 spells CASSLASGHTEAFF. The CDR3 DNA reads TGTGCCAGCAGCTTAGCATCCGGCCACACTGAAGCTTTCTTT.

V gene TRBV5-6 combines with J gene TRBJ2-7; D may be TRBD2 (6 bases). The CDR3 extends over 16 amino acids. The V end lost 0 bases, the J end lost 1 base, and 14 bases lay between the germline ends. CDR1 SGHDT and CDR2 YYEEEE come from the germline V gene. CDR3 loop: CASSLGGGSVSYEQYF. CDR3 nucleotide sequence: TGTGCCAGCAGCTTGGGTGGAGGGTCAGTGTCCTACGAGCAGTACTTC.

In this sample, this clone turned up a few times. This sequence joins TRBV6-6 and TRBJ1-1; TRBD1 might be the D (5 bases). The V gene's germline CDR1 is MNHNY and CDR2 SVGAGI (reference sequence). The CDR3 totals 12 residues. Trimming cost V 4 bases and J 3 bases, with 6 bases left between them. In nucleotides, the CDR3 is TGTGCCAGCAGTTGGGGCGACACTGAAGCTTTCTTT. Its protein product is CASSWGDTEAFF.